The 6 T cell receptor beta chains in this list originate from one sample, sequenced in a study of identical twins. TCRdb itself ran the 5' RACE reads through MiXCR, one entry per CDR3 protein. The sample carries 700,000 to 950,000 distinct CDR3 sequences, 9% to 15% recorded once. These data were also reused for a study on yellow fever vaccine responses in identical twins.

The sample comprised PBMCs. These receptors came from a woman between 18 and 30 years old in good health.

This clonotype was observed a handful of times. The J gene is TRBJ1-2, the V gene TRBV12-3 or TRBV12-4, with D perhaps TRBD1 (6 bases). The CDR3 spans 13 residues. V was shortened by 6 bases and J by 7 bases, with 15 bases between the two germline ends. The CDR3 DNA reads TGTGCCAGCAGGACCGGAGGGGGGAGTGGCTACACCTTC. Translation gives CASRTGGGSGYTF.

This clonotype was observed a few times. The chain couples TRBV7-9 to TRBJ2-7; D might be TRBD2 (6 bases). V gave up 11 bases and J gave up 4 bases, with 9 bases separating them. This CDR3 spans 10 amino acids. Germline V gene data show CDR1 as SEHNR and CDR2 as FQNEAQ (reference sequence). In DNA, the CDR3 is TGTGCCTGGGGGGAGTACGAGCAGTACTTC. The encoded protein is CAWGEYEQYF.

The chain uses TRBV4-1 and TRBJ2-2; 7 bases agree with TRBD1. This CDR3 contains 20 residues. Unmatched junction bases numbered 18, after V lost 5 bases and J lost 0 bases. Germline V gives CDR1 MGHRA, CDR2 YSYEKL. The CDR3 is CASSFFKIGQALSNTGELFF. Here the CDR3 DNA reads TGCGCCAGCAGCTTCTTTAAAATCGGACAGGCTCTTTCGAACACCGGGGAGCTGTTTTTT.

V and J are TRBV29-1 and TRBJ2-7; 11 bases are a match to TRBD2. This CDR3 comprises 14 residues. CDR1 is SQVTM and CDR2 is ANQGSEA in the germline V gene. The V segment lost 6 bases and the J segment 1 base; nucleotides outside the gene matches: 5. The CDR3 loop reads CSVSGTSGSYEQYF. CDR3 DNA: TGCAGCGTCAGCGGGACTAGCGGTTCCTACGAGCAGTACTTC.

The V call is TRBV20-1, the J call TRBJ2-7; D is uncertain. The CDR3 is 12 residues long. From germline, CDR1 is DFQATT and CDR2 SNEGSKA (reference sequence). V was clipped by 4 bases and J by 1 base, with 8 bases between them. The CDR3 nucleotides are TGCAGTGCTACGGAACGGTCCTACGAGCAGTACTTC. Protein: CSATERSYEQYF.

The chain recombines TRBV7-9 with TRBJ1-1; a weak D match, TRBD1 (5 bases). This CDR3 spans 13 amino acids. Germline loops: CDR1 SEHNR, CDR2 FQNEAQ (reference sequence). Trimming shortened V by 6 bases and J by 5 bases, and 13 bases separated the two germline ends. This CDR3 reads CASRFGGSTEAFF. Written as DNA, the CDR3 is TGTGCCAGCAGATTCGGGGGGAGTACTGAAGCTTTCTTT.